The next 21 T cell receptor beta chains were all read from a single sample in a study of T cells in Graves' hyperthyroidism and ophthalmopathy. TCR beta CDR3 region amplification was performed from RNA transcripts. The TCR CDR3 was amplified in a first-round RT-PCR using the HTBI primer set. TCRdb passed the multiplex PCR reads through MiXCR, listing each CDR3 protein once. The repertoire consists of approximately 720,000 distinct CDR3 sequences, with around 20% occurring once and the leading ten covering approximately 15%. The sample comprised blood. The receptors come from a woman in her forties or fifties with Graves' hyperthyroidism that later progressed to Graves' ophthalmopathy.

This clonotype was detected a few times. The chain combines TRBV9 with TRBJ2-3; D unclear. This CDR3 is 15 amino acids long. Germline assignment: CDR1 SGDLS and CDR2 YYNGEE. V was trimmed by 2 bases and J by 1 base, leaving 11 bases between them. This CDR3 is CASSVGWGGTDTQYF. CDR3 DNA sequence: TGTGCCAGCAGCGTCGGGTGGGGTGGCACAGATACGCAGTATTTT.

The rearrangement joins TRBV5-1 to TRBJ1-1; no firm D call. This CDR3 comprises 14 residues. The V gene lost 4 bases and the J gene lost 6 bases, with 16 bases spanning the gap. CDR1 and CDR2 (germline): SGHRS, YFSETQ. CDR3: CASSQLPGDAEAFF. CDR3 bases: TGCGCCAGCAGCCAATTACCGGGAGACGCTGAAGCTTTCTTT.

This clonotype showed up just a few times. One junction end does not reproduce the germline sequence, and a read error may be involved. The chain links TRBV6-1 to TRBJ2-5; D unresolved. Per germline, CDR1 MNHNS and CDR2 SASEGT. The CDR3 spans 13 residues. As DNA, the CDR3 is TGCGCCAGCAGCTCCAACCCGGAGGAGACCCAGTACTTC. It specifies CASSSNPEETQYF.

The gene calls are TRBV20-1 and TRBJ2-1; 11 nucleotides match TRBD2. Germline V gene data show CDR1 as DFQATT and CDR2 as SNEGSKA (reference sequence). The CDR3 contains 19 residues. Trimming took 0 bases from V and 0 from J; bases not matched to a gene: 10. CDR3 nucleotides: TGCAGTGCTAGAGATAGGTCTAGCGGGGGGCCGAGCTCCTACAATGAGCAGTTCTTC. This gives the protein CSARDRSSGGPSSYNEQFF.

This chain joins TRBV3-1 and TRBJ1-1; a weak D match, TRBD1 (6 bases). This CDR3 is built from 14 residues. V dropped 6 bases and J dropped 5 bases, with 16 bases sitting between them. In germline, CDR1 is LGHDT, CDR2 YNNKEL (reference sequence). In DNA, the CDR3 is TGTGCCAGCAGTTCGATCGGGGGCGGTACTGAAGCTTTCTTT. This translates into CASSSIGGGTEAFF.

The chain combines TRBV6-1 with TRBJ2-5; TRBD2 agrees at 11 bases. Unmatched junction bases numbered 16, after V lost 3 bases and J lost 7 bases. This CDR3 comprises 18 residues. Germline V gene lookup returns CDR1 MNHNS and CDR2 SASEGT. The CDR3 protein is CASSDRVEGLAARGTQYF. The CDR3 DNA reads as TGTGCCAGCAGTGACCGGGTGGAGGGACTAGCGGCCCGTGGGACCCAGTACTTC.

This clonotype was picked up many times. This chain joins TRBV3-1 and TRBJ1-5; the match to TRBD1 covers 7 bases. The CDR3 is 18 amino acids. The ends lost 1 base at V and 0 bases at J; junction bases unmatched: 9. Germline V gives CDR1 LGHDT, CDR2 YNNKEL (reference sequence). The CDR3 DNA sequence: TGTGCCAGCAGCCAAGTAGGGGCAGGGGGAGATAGCAATCAGCCCCAGCATTTT. Its translation is CASSQVGAGGDSNQPQHF.

This clonotype was detected ten times or more. This chain uses TRBV11-2 with TRBJ2-5; TRBD1 matches at 7 bases. The length of the CDR3 is 16 residues. Germline CDR1 is SGHAT and CDR2 is FQNNGV. The V gene end was trimmed by 6 bases and the J gene end by 7 bases; junction bases not matched to a gene: 17. DNA of the CDR3: TGTGCCAGCAGGCCTCAGGGGGTTGAGGGCGCAGGGACCCAGTACTTC. It specifies CASRPQGVEGAGTQYF. Using reference TRBV11-2 and TRBJ2-5 for the parts outside the CDR3, the full variable domain is EAGVAQSPRYKIIEKRQSVAFWCNPISGHATLYWYQQILGQGPKLLIQFQNNGVVDDSQLPKDRFSAERLKGVDSTLKIQPAKLEDSAVYLCASRPQGVEGAGTQYFGPGTRLLVL.

The chain uses TRBV19 and TRBJ2-5; no clear D gene. Germline V CDR1 and CDR2: LNHDA, SQIVND (reference sequence). This CDR3 region has 12 residues. V lost 10 bases to trimming and J lost 4 bases, with 13 bases between them. In DNA form, the CDR3 reads TGTGCCACCTCGACGTCGCCAGAGACCCAGTACTTC. Its translation is CATSTSPETQYF.

This chain joins TRBV5-1 and TRBJ1-1; the D is unclear. V was shortened by 2 bases and J by 0 bases, with 11 bases between the two germline ends. This CDR3 contains 15 residues. Germline V lookup: CDR1 SGHRS, CDR2 YFSETQ. DNA for the CDR3: TGCGCCAGCAGCTTTTTAACGGACCTGAACACTGAAGCTTTCTTT. This gives the protein CASSFLTDLNTEAFF.

This clonotype showed up many times. This chain links TRBV12-3 or TRBV12-4 with TRBJ1-5; 7 bases align to TRBD1. The CDR3 has 13 amino acids. V was clipped by 6 bases and J by 2 bases; unmatched bases: 1. CDR3 residues: CASRTGRNQPQHF. In DNA, the CDR3 is TGTGCCAGCAGGACAGGGCGCAATCAGCCCCAGCATTTT.

This chain joins TRBV10-1 and TRBJ1-1; TRBD1 is a possible D gene (5 bases). Germline CDR1 reads WNHNN; CDR2 reads SYGVQD (reference sequence). Trimming took off 3 bases at V and 1 base at J, with 9 bases between the two ends. The CDR3 totals 14 residues. In DNA form, the CDR3 reads TGCGCCAGCAGTGAAGGGGTCGGGAACACTGAAGCTTTCTTT. This codes for CASSEGVGNTEAFF.

This clonotype was seen at least ten times. The gene calls are TRBV2 and TRBJ2-5; perhaps TRBD1 as D (5 bases). The CDR3 is 13 amino acids. Germline V CDR1 and CDR2: SNHLY, FYNNEI. Trimming took 7 bases from V and 1 from J, leaving 10 bases between them. The CDR3 nucleotides are TGTGCCAGCATTCCGGACATCCAAGAGACCCAGTACTTC. It specifies CASIPDIQETQYF.

The table lists this clonotype with many counts. The chain recombines TRBV5-8 with TRBJ2-5, with 14 bases matching TRBD2. The V and J ends lost 4 bases and 2 bases, in that order; junction bases with no gene match: 4. The CDR3 contains 16 residues. Germline lookup yields CDR1 SGHTS and CDR2 YDEGEE. CDR3 protein: CASSPGLAGVQETQYF. CDR3 bases: TGTGCCAGCAGCCCGGGACTAGCGGGGGTACAAGAGACCCAGTACTTC.

In its sample, this clonotype was seen once. This rearrangement joins TRBV3-1 to TRBJ2-5; the D gene is possibly TRBD1 (6 bases). CDR3 length equals 15 residues. Germline V gene sequence: CDR1 LGHDT, CDR2 YNNKEL (reference sequence). V lost 4 bases, J lost 1 base, and 13 bases lay in between. DNA for the CDR3: TGTGCCAGCAGCCTCGACTTGGGGGCCCAAGAGACCCAGTACTTC. It yields the protein CASSLDLGAQETQYF.

This clonotype was recorded many times. The chain recombines TRBV20-1 with TRBJ2-1; the D call may be TRBD1 or TRBD2 (5 bases each). The CDR3 runs 15 residues. Trimming removed 3 bases from V and 4 bases from J, with 16 bases in between. Germline assignment: CDR1 DFQATT and CDR2 SNEGSKA (reference sequence). Written as DNA, the CDR3 is TGCAGTGCTAGCGACCTGGGGACCTTATACAATGAGCAGTTCTTC. It specifies CSASDLGTLYNEQFF.

This clonotype occurred a few times. The CDR3 reads CASSVYSGSYEQYF. The CDR3 coding sequence is TGTGCCAGCAGTGTGTACTCTGGGTCCTACGAGCAGTACTTC. V and J are TRBV6-1 and TRBJ2-7; D ambiguous. The CDR3 is 14 amino acids. The V end lost 4 bases, the J end lost 1 base, and 11 bases lay between the germline ends. Germline V CDR1 and CDR2: MNHNS, SASEGT.

The sample holds many counts of this clonotype. The chain recombines TRBV12-3 or TRBV12-4 with TRBJ2-5; possible D gene TRBD1, 6 bases. Trimming cost V 2 bases and J 4 bases, with 17 bases left between them. There are 16 residues in the CDR3. The CDR3 region has the DNA TGTGCCAGCAGTTTAAACTCCGGGACATCTGGAGAGACCCAGTACTTC. Residues: CASSLNSGTSGETQYF.

J is TRBJ1-4 and V is TRBV6-1; D gene unclear. Germline V CDR1 and CDR2: MNHNS, SASEGT. The CDR3 has 14 residues. V was pared by 5 bases and J by 7 bases, with 14 bases between. This chain's CDR3 is CASSSRSFGEKLFF. The CDR3 bases are TGTGCCAGCAGTAGCCGTAGTTTCGGTGAAAAACTGTTTTTT.

In this sample, this clonotype turned up many times. The chain has TRBV11-1 and TRBJ1-1, with D unresolved. V was trimmed by 3 bases and J by 4 bases, leaving 12 bases between them. Germline V gene lookup returns CDR1 SGHAT and CDR2 FQDESV (reference sequence). The CDR3 spans 14 residues. The CDR3 reads CASSLHPTGTEAFF. DNA of the CDR3: TGTGCCAGCAGCTTGCACCCGACGGGCACTGAAGCTTTCTTT.

The chain employs TRBV29-1 and TRBJ1-5; 8 bases line up with TRBD1. The CDR3 covers 13 residues. V trimming: 4 bases; J trimming: 7 bases; junction bases outside the gene matches: 6. Per the germline V gene, CDR1 is SQVTM and CDR2 is ANQGSEA. The CDR3 bases are TGCAGCGTTGGGGGAGGACAGGGACAGCCCCAGCATTTT. Its protein product is CSVGGGQGQPQHF.